This T cell receptor beta chain was identified in a study of technical replicates of blood from several donors. From germline, CDR1 is MNHEY and CDR2 SVGAGI. V trimming: 2 bases; J trimming: 3 bases; junction bases outside the gene matches: 6. The CDR3 totals 15 residues. Sequencing was performed with immunoSEQ multiplex PCR; in TCRdb, only in-frame clones are kept and a portion is missing. The table shows tens of thousands of clones, with 92% occurring only once. Sequencing input: PBMCs. The V call is TRBV6-5, the J call TRBJ2-7; 8 positions match TRBD2. The clonotype was recovered from a human donor in good health. Some clones in this sample may be carry-over from other donors' samples. The CDR3 protein is CASSYTGAGVYEQYF. In DNA, the CDR3 is TGTGCCAGCAGTTACACAGGAGCGGGGGTCTACGAGCAGTACTTC.